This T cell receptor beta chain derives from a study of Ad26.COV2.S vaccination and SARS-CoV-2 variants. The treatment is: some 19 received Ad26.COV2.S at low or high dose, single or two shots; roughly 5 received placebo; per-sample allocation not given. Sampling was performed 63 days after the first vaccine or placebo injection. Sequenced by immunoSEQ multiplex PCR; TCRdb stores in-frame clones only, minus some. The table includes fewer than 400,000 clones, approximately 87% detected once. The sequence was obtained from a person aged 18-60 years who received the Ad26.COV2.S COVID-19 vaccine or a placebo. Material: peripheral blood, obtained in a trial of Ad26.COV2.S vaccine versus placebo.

CDR3 sequence (DNA): TGTGCCAGCAGCGCGACTAGCGGGCTAGAGACCCAGTACTTC. This encodes CASSATSGLETQYF. V gene TRBV9 combines with J gene TRBJ2-5, with TRBD2 matching 10 bases. With V trimmed by 3 bases and J by 4 bases, 3 bases remained unmatched. CDR3 length equals 14 residues. Germline V lookup: CDR1 SGDLS, CDR2 YYNGEE.